This passage covers 13 T cell receptor beta chains from one sample sequenced in a study of CD8 T cells in Susac syndrome. With random hexamers, reverse transcription was performed on 0.5 to 1 ug of RNA. TCRdb re-called the immunoSEQ multiplex PCR reads through MiXCR, storing one row per CDR3 protein. This sample has under 85,000 distinct CDR3 sequences, with about 94% found just once. The source material was CD8+ T cells from PBMCs. The receptors derive from a human donor with Susac syndrome.

The V and J genes are TRBV5-6 and TRBJ2-1, with 8 bases identical to TRBD1. J lost 3 bases, V lost 4 bases, and 3 bases had no gene match. CDR1 and CDR2 from the germline V gene are SGHDT and YYEEEE. This CDR3 comprises 14 residues. CDR3 nucleotide sequence: TGTGCCAGCAGCCGACAGGGGTACTACAATGAGCAGTTCTTC. This translates into CASSRQGYYNEQFF.

This clonotype was recorded once. This chain uses TRBV7-9 with TRBJ1-2, with D hard to call. The CDR3 length is 15 residues. Germline loops: CDR1 SEHNR, CDR2 FQNEAQ (reference sequence). Trimming took off 1 base at V and 2 bases at J, with 11 bases between the two ends. The CDR3 here is CASSLDEDVNYGYTF. In DNA form, the CDR3 reads TGTGCCAGCAGCTTAGATGAAGACGTGAACTATGGCTACACCTTC.

The V call is TRBV4-1, the J call TRBJ1-2; D is ambiguous. V was cut by 4 bases and J by 4 bases, with 25 bases left in between. Per germline, CDR1 MGHRA and CDR2 YSYEKL. This CDR3 is built from 18 residues. CDR3 nucleotides: TGCGCCAGCAGCCTTATCCCCGGTTCCTTAGTCGGAGGCTATGGCTACACCTTC. It yields the protein CASSLIPGSLVGGYGYTF.

This clonotype was counted once. The J gene is TRBJ2-1, the V gene TRBV6-1; unclear D gene. The CDR3 covers 15 residues. Germline V gene data show CDR1 as MNHNS and CDR2 as SASEGT. Trimming cost V 4 bases and J 0 bases, with 10 bases left between them. CDR3 bases: TGTGCCAGCAGTGGCAGCTACCACTCCTACAATGAGCAGTTCTTC. It translates to CASSGSYHSYNEQFF.

V and J are TRBV15 and TRBJ2-2, with 10 bases identical to TRBD2. Per the germline V gene, CDR1 is LNHNV and CDR2 is YYDKDF (reference sequence). There are 15 residues in the CDR3. Germline trimming cut 9 bases from V and 1 base from J; bases unmatched to any gene: 5. CDR3: CATQEREGNTGELFF. The CDR3 DNA is TGTGCCACGCAGGAGCGGGAGGGGAACACCGGGGAGCTGTTTTTT.

V and J are TRBV3-1 and TRBJ2-1, with a tentative D call TRBD2 (5 bases). Germline CDR1 and CDR2: LGHDT and YNNKEL (reference sequence). Trimming took off 1 base at V and 13 bases at J, with 14 bases between the two ends. The length of the CDR3 is 13 residues. The chain's CDR3 is CASSQGETGRQFF. The CDR3 bases are TGTGCCAGCAGCCAAGGGGAGACGGGGAGACAGTTCTTC.

The chain is built from TRBV19 and TRBJ1-1; a possible D gene is TRBD1 (6 bases). The germline gives CDR1 LNHDA, CDR2 SQIVND (reference sequence). Trimming cost V 10 bases and J 3 bases, with 15 bases left between them. The CDR3 is 13 residues long. The chain's CDR3 is CATDEGGDTEAFF. The CDR3 bases are TGTGCCACCGACGAGGGGGGCGACACTGAAGCTTTCTTT.

The chain recombines TRBV6-5 with TRBJ2-1; D is unclear. Per the germline V gene, CDR1 is MNHEY and CDR2 is SVGAGI. V was cut by 2 bases and J by 7 bases, with 12 bases left in between. CDR3 length: 14 amino acids. CDR3 residues: CASSYTYRRNEQFF. The DNA for the CDR3 is TGTGCCAGCAGTTACACTTACCGCCGAAATGAGCAGTTCTTC.

This rearrangement joins TRBV27 to TRBJ2-3; the match to TRBD2 covers 7 bases. This CDR3 has 13 residues. V gave up 2 bases and J gave up 4 bases; unmatched junction bases: 0. Germline CDR1 is MNHEY and CDR2 is SMNVEV (reference sequence). The CDR3 DNA follows: TGTGCCAGCAGTTTAGCGGGGGCAGATACGCAGTATTTT. Translating gives CASSLAGADTQYF.

This chain links TRBV9 with TRBJ2-7, with unresolved D. The CDR3 consists of 13 residues. V dropped 0 bases and J dropped 0 bases, with 4 bases sitting between them. Per the germline V gene, CDR1 is SGDLS and CDR2 is YYNGEE. CDR3 nucleotides: TGTGCCAGCAGCGTAGGCAGCTCCTACGAGCAGTACTTC. Amino acid sequence: CASSVGSSYEQYF. The whole variable domain, remainder taken from reference TRBV9 and TRBJ2-7, is DSGVTQTPKHLITATGQRVTLRCSPRSGDLSVYWYQQSLDQGLQFLIQYYNGEERAKGNILERFSAQQFPDLHSELNLSSLELGDSALYFCASSVGSSYEQYFGPGTRLTVT.

This chain joins TRBV9 and TRBJ2-5; no clear D. Trimming removed 0 bases from V and 2 bases from J, with 11 bases in between. The germline gives CDR1 SGDLS, CDR2 YYNGEE. The CDR3 contains 15 residues. This CDR3 reads CASSVDGRNQETQYF. Here the CDR3 DNA reads TGTGCCAGCAGCGTAGACGGTAGGAATCAAGAGACCCAGTACTTC.

The chain joins TRBV27 to TRBJ2-6; D possibly corresponds to TRBD1 (6 bases). Between the trimmed V and J ends, which lost 6 bases and 0 bases, there was a span of 15 bases. The germline CDR1 and CDR2 sequences are MNHEY and SMNVEV (reference sequence). The CDR3 has 17 amino acids. In DNA, the CDR3 is TGTGCCAGCAGCAATTTGGTAGGGGGCTCTGGGGCCAACGTCCTGACTTTC. Protein product: CASSNLVGGSGANVLTF.

The chain uses TRBV28 and TRBJ1-5; 8 bases fit TRBD1. Germline CDR1 and CDR2: MDHEN and SYDVKM. V lost 3 bases and J lost 7; bases outside the gene matches: 8. CDR3 length: 15 residues. In DNA, the CDR3 is TGTGCCAGCAGTTTGGGCGGACAGGGTAGGCAGCCCCAGCATTTT. The encoded protein is CASSLGGQGRQPQHF.